This T cell receptor (beta chain) was captured in a study of T cells in Graves' hyperthyroidism and ophthalmopathy (dated by TCRdb to between 2017 and 2020). For context, the study as a whole: Peripheral blood was collected at initial diagnosis, before any treatment. The study also compared thyroid tissue and blood T-cell repertoires from 6 or 7 Graves' hyperthyroidism patients. According to the paper, TCR Vbeta CDR3 sequencing was carried out on some 130 peripheral blood samples, which came from fewer than 50 ophthalmopathy, approximately 72 hyperthyroidism and roughly 17 progressor patients. To identify TCR V-J signatures that set the groups apart, the researchers used a discovery cohort of about a hundred patients, made up of roughly 45 with Graves' ophthalmopathy and some 56 with stable Graves' hyperthyroidism. For training and testing, the approximately 92 patients in the discovery cohort were randomly divided in a 7:3 ratio. Whether ophthalmopathy could be predicted prospectively was tested in an independent validation cohort made up of approximately 19 hyperthyroidism patients plus 17 patients who later progressed to ophthalmopathy. Following sampling, methimazole starting at 30 mg daily was given to hyperthyroidism patients, and high-dose intravenous methylprednisolone was given to ophthalmopathy patients. What the authors observed across the whole study: Blood samples also contained most of the expanded thyroid clonotypes (frequency above 0.001), which suggests that blood repertoires may reflect thyroid immune responses. In validation, the model predicted progression to ophthalmopathy a median of roughly six months before onset, with approximately 71% sensitivity and just under 75% specificity. No statistical method was used to fix the sample size in advance, and group allocation was not hidden from the investigators. A model built on a 13 V-J signature distinguished ophthalmopathy from stable hyperthyroidism, reaching about 89% sensitivity and 81.08% specificity in cross-validation and 80%/75% in testing.

Amplification of TCR beta CDR3 regions was carried out from RNA transcripts. A first-round RT-PCR of the TCR CDR3 used the HTBI primer set with the Qiagen OneStep RT-PCR kit. The libraries were constructed in a second round of multiplex PCR and then size-selected and purified. Sequencing of the libraries was done on an Illumina HiSeq2000 using paired-end 100 bp reads. In the authors' own workflow: SOAPnuke was used to process the raw data, throwing out any read that contained adapters or uncalled bases, had a mean Phred below 15, or lacked an exact constant-primer or identifier match. High-quality paired reads were merged using COPE v1.2.5, and each unique nucleotide sequence was defined as a clonotype. MiTCR v1.1 was used to align clonotypes to the IMGT TRBV, TRBD and TRBJ reference segments. The analysis included only V-J combinations with a frequency above 0.0001, which together covered approximately 99% of the repertoires. A TCS score was defined as the ratio between F50 (clonal expansion) and ExV (chaos), using BLOSUM62-based TCRdist between CDR3 peptides within each V-J. Welch's t-statistics and random forest reduced roughly 500 V-J features to roughly 13, which were used in a naive Bayes classifier (R e1071). The raw public reads went through TCRdb reprocessing: fastp at Q25, MiXCR clone calling, in-frame beta chains kept. Under each unique CDR3 protein, matching rows form one entry showing the most common genes and DNA. The V and J calls and clone size are TCRdb's, not the authors'. Recorded for this sample are hundreds of thousands of distinct CDR3 sequences; about 14% of them occurred a single time. The ten largest clones represent roughly an eighth of the sample.

Ophthalmopathy patients had moderately to severely active disease, with a Clinical Activity Score of 3 or more, a NOSPECS grade of 4 or more, and a disease duration of less than 3 months. Patients with uncontrolled infections, other autoimmune diseases, pregnancy or lactation were excluded. Diagnoses were established on the basis of clinical symptoms, serum thyroxine and TRAb, thyroid ultrasound, and orbital computed tomography. Ficoll-Paque density gradient centrifugation was used to isolate PBMCs from around 9.1 ml of fresh peripheral blood. Trizol reagent was used to extract total RNA, and RNA quality was then checked on an Agilent 2100 Bioanalyzer. Concerning this clonotype: What antigen it recognizes has not been identified. Its ends do not fully match the called genes, so a read error is possible.

CDR1 and CDR2, per the germline V gene (reference sequence), are SGHKS and YYEKEE. CDR3 length: 17 amino acids, cysteine to phenylalanine. The read is trimmed to its CDR3 DNA, 51 bases read in frame from base 1. The material sequenced was blood. This clonotype originated in a woman aged 50 to 65 with Graves' ophthalmopathy. The chain employs TRBV5-5 and TRBJ1-5; D gene: possibly TRBD1, on 6 matching bases. This receptor carries the CDR3 CASSLEGQTYSNQPRHF. The nucleotide sequence is TGTGCCAGCAGCTTGGAAGGACAGACTTATAGCAATCAGCCCCGGCATTTT.